Listed below are T cell receptor beta chains from one sample, sequenced in a study of blood T cell repertoires in COVID-19. Libraries were prepared by immunoSEQ multiplex PCR; TCRdb keeps only in-frame clonotypes and omits some of them. The sample records about 180,000 clones, 83% being singletons. The sequenced material came from peripheral blood. Receptors originate from a woman aged 70 to 79 with COVID-19, enrolled during active disease. The CDR3 runs from the conserved cysteine through the conserved F or W. D genes are given only for firm matches. Where a row states a size, it is once, few, many or the class of an expanded clone; other rows omit it.

D	V	size	J	CDR3	DNA
TRBD1	TRBV4-1	NA	TRBJ1-3	CASSRDRSVGSGNTIYF	TGCGCCAGCAGCCGGGACAGGTCTGTGGGATCTGGAAACACCATATATTTT
TRBD1	TRBV5-1	NA	TRBJ1-2	CASSSNNMDRAYGYTF	TGCGCCAGCAGCTCCAACAACATGGACAGGGCATATGGCTACACCTTC
TRBD2	TRBV5-6	NA	TRBJ2-5	CASRGAGEGFQYF	TGTGCCAGCAGGGGAGCGGGAGAGGGCTTCCAGTACTTC
NA	TRBV9	NA	TRBJ1-3	CASSVQGSSNTIYF	TGTGCCAGCAGCGTTCAGGGCTCGAGCAACACCATATATTTT
TRBD1	TRBV5-1	NA	TRBJ2-3	CASSLVRTGSTDTQYF	TGCGCCAGCAGCTTGGTAAGGACAGGTAGCACAGATACGCAGTATTTT
NA	TRBV14	NA	TRBJ1-5	CASSQQSNQPQHF	TGTGCCAGCAGCCAGCAGAGCAATCAGCCCCAGCATTTT
NA	TRBV5-4	NA	TRBJ2-3	CASSADLARRSYDTQYF	TGTGCCAGCAGCGCTGACCTCGCTAGGAGGAGTTACGATACGCAGTATTTT
TRBD1	TRBV19	few	TRBJ2-7	CASSPPPGTVYEQYF	TGTGCCAGTAGTCCCCCCCCCGGGACAGTCTACGAGCAGTACTTC
TRBD1	TRBV12-3/TRBV12-4	NA	TRBJ2-1	CASSRQGHGEQFF	TGTGCCAGCAGTCGACAGGGTCATGGTGAGCAGTTCTTC
NA	TRBV11-2	few	TRBJ2-1	CASRDRTVRQFF	TGTGCCAGCAGAGACAGGACCGTGAGACAGTTCTTC
NA	TRBV28	NA	TRBJ1-5	CASSPGGYSNQPQHF	TGTGCCAGCAGTCCCGGGGGGTATAGCAATCAGCCCCAGCATTTT
NA	TRBV2	NA	TRBJ1-5	CASTDSDRSQPQHF	TGTGCCAGCACCGACTCTGACAGAAGTCAGCCCCAGCATTTT
NA	TRBV9	few	TRBJ2-2	CASSPSPTGELFF	TGTGCCAGCAGCCCGAGCCCCACCGGGGAGCTGTTTTTT
NA	TRBV30	NA	TRBJ2-1	CASRKGEGGYNEQFF	TGTGCCTCGCGAAAGGGGGAGGGAGGATACAATGAGCAGTTCTTC
TRBD1	TRBV14	once	TRBJ1-2	CASSHPGQAGANYGYTF	TGTGCCAGCAGCCACCCGGGACAGGCAGGAGCTAACTATGGCTACACCTTC
TRBD1	TRBV20-1	once	TRBJ1-1	CSASQDRGMAEAFF	TGCAGTGCTAGTCAGGACAGGGGGATGGCTGAAGCTTTCTTT
NA	TRBV6-5	NA	TRBJ1-1	CASSRDYMERPEAFF	TGTGCCAGCAGCCGCGACTATATGGAACGGCCTGAAGCTTTCTTT
NA	TRBV3-1/TRBV3-2	few	TRBJ1-1	CASSQGGRGNTEAFF	TGTGCCAGCAGCCAAGGCGGCAGGGGAAACACTGAAGCTTTCTTT
NA	TRBV29-1	once	TRBJ2-5	CSVVPGETQYF	TGCAGCGTAGTCCCGGGAGAGACCCAGTACTTC
NA	TRBV27	NA	TRBJ1-6	CASSFGESPLHF	TGTGCCAGCAGTTTCGGGGAGTCACCCCTCCACTTT
NA	TRBV30	NA	TRBJ1-2	CAWYQSQGYTF	TGTGCCTGGTACCAATCTCAGGGCTACACCTTC
TRBD1	TRBV5-1	few	TRBJ2-7	CASSFGTGGEQYF	TGCGCCAGCAGCTTTGGGACAGGGGGCGAGCAGTACTTC
NA	TRBV12-3/TRBV12-4	NA	TRBJ2-1	CASSLSVGEQFF	TGTGCCAGCAGTTTATCGGTCGGTGAGCAGTTCTTC
NA	TRBV14	NA	TRBJ2-2	CASSQAGIRGGELFF	TGTGCCAGCAGCCAAGCCGGGATAAGAGGCGGGGAGCTGTTTTTT
NA	TRBV5-4	NA	TRBJ2-7	CASSSVAVGRNEQYF	TGTGCCAGCAGCTCCGTAGCGGTTGGGAGGAACGAGCAGTACTTC
TRBD1	TRBV9	NA	TRBJ1-6	CASSPRQGANSPLHF	TGTGCCAGCAGCCCCCGACAGGGAGCGAATTCACCCCTCCACTTT
NA	TRBV5-1	NA	TRBJ2-2	CASSLVNRGITGELFF	TGCGCCAGCAGCTTGGTTAATCGGGGTATCACCGGGGAGCTGTTTTTT
NA	TRBV28	NA	TRBJ1-1	CASSPGLYTEAFF	TGTGCCAGCAGTCCCGGACTGTACACTGAAGCTTTCTTT
NA	TRBV4-3	NA	TRBJ1-2	CASSPSLPDRGYTF	TGCGCCAGCAGCCCCTCACTTCCAGACAGGGGCTACACCTTC
NA	TRBV5-1	NA	TRBJ2-5	CASSPWGLQETQYF	TGCGCCAGCAGCCCCTGGGGACTCCAAGAGACCCAGTACTTC
TRBD2	TRBV9	NA	TRBJ2-3	CASSLSPRGSLAGADTQYF	TGTGCCAGCAGCCTTAGTCCCCGCGGGAGCCTGGCCGGGGCAGATACGCAGTATTTT
NA	TRBV7-9	NA	TRBJ1-1	CASSFNQAFF	TGTGCCAGCAGCTTTAATCAAGCTTTCTTT
NA	TRBV29-1	NA	TRBJ1-1	CSVSYDRNTEAFF	TGCAGCGTTTCCTATGACAGGAACACTGAAGCTTTCTTT
TRBD1	TRBV9	NA	TRBJ2-7	CASNRGQGASYEQYF	TGTGCCAGCAACCGGGGACAGGGGGCTAGCTACGAGCAGTACTTC
TRBD2	TRBV19	NA	TRBJ2-2	CASSFGKREAQFTGELFF	TGTGCCAGTAGCTTCGGAAAGCGGGAGGCCCAATTCACCGGGGAGCTGTTTTTT
TRBD1	TRBV3-1/TRBV3-2	NA	TRBJ2-4	CASSQSTGTKNIQYF	TGTGCCAGCAGCCAATCGACAGGGACCAAAAACATTCAGTACTTC
NA	TRBV18	NA	TRBJ2-2	CASSSGSTGELFF	TGTGCCAGCTCATCCGGGAGCACCGGGGAGCTGTTTTTT
NA	TRBV19	NA	TRBJ1-2	CASSPVGSSGYTF	TGTGCCAGTAGTCCCGTTGGGAGTTCTGGCTACACCTTC
TRBD2	TRBV9	once	TRBJ2-7	CASSASGKAYEQYF	TGTGCCAGCAGCGCCAGCGGGAAAGCCTACGAGCAGTACTTC
NA	TRBV6-2/TRBV6-3	NA	TRBJ2-1	CASSWLGVSYNEQFF	TGTGCCAGCAGTTGGCTTGGAGTCTCCTACAATGAGCAGTTCTTC
TRBD1	TRBV19	NA	TRBJ2-7	CASSTGQGDEQYF	TGTGCCAGTAGTACCGGACAGGGGGACGAGCAGTACTTC
TRBD2	TRBV14	NA	TRBJ2-3	CASSLSGGRGNTQYF	TGTGCCAGCAGCTTGAGCGGGGGGCGCGGAAATACGCAGTATTTT
NA	TRBV7-2	NA	TRBJ1-3	CASSSPGNSGNTIYF	TGTGCCAGCAGCTCCCCAGGAAACTCTGGAAACACCATATATTTT
TRBD1	TRBV7-2	NA	TRBJ1-2	CASSSPGQVDGYTF	TGTGCCAGCAGCTCACCTGGACAGGTAGATGGCTACACCTTC
NA	TRBV5-1	NA	TRBJ1-4	CASSPSGKEGEKLFF	TGCGCCAGCAGCCCCTCCGGGAAGGAAGGTGAAAAACTGTTTTTT
TRBD1	TRBV6-5	NA	TRBJ1-3	CASSLQGEFGNTIYF	TGTGCCAGCAGCCTACAGGGGGAATTCGGAAACACCATATATTTT
NA	TRBV19	NA	TRBJ1-5	CASIWNRDANQPQHF	TGTGCCAGTATTTGGAACCGGGATGCCAATCAGCCCCAGCATTTT
NA	TRBV9	NA	TRBJ2-7	CASSGYRDISYEQYF	TGTGCCAGCAGCGGATACCGGGACATCTCCTACGAGCAGTACTTC
NA	TRBV11-2	NA	TRBJ1-2	CASSLEEAVNYGYTF	TGTGCCAGCAGCTTAGAAGAGGCGGTTAACTATGGCTACACCTTC
TRBD2	TRBV7-9	NA	TRBJ2-7	CASSPQGSGGREQYF	TGTGCCAGCAGCCCCCAGGGTAGCGGGGGGCGGGAGCAGTACTTC